This TCR beta chain was sequenced in a study of cytomegalovirus exposure and HLA in healthy donors. Overall study: HLA-typed donors were the source of about 85 million unique TCRs, which an early data release held.

The PCR made use of 60 Vbeta and 13 Jbeta primers. Assay used: immunoSEQ multiplex PCR; TCRdb lists only in-frame clones, some missing. The table has around 220,000 clones, roughly 80% seen once. Sequenced: PBMCs. The sequence came from a girl under 18 in good health and CMV-seronegative.

Here the CDR3 reads CASSWWTGWEQFF. CDR3 sequence (DNA): TGCGCCAGCAGCTGGTGGACAGGGTGGGAGCAGTTCTTC. The chain recombines TRBV5-1 with TRBJ2-1; TRBD1 aligns across 8 bases. Germline trimming cut 3 bases from V and 10 bases from J; bases unmatched to any gene: 6. Germline values: CDR1 SGHRS, CDR2 YFSETQ. The CDR3 contains 13 residues. Variable domain in full (rest from reference TRBV5-1 and TRBJ2-1): KAGVTQTPRYLIKTRGQQVTLSCSPISGHRSVSWYQQTPGQGLQFLFEYFSETQRNKGNFPGRFSGRQFSNSRSEMNVSTLELGDSALYLCASSWWTGWEQFFGPGTRLTVL.